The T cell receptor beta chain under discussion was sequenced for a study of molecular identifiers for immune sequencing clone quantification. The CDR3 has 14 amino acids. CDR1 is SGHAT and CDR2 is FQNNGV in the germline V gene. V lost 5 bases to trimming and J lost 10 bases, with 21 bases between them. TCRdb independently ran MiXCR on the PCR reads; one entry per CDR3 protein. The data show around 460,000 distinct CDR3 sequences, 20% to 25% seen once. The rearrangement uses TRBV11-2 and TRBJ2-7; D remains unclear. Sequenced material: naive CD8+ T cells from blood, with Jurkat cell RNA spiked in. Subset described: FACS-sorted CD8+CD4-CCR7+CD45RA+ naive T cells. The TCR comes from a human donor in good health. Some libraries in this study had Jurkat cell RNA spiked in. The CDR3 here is CASSIPSSSILQYF. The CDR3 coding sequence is TGTGCCAGCAGCATACCCTCTTCCTCGATATTACAGTACTTC.